This T cell receptor beta chain appears in the sequencing data of a study of T cell responses to AZD1222 COVID-19 vaccine. Study findings and constraints: A rise in Spike-specific TCR breadth and depth followed two AZD1222 doses. After the peak T cell response, and only then, were repertoires sampled. Just a handful of AZD1222 recipients were seropositive at baseline. Possibly, clonal diversity was underestimated; donors were largely white British and included more females.

Assay: immunoSEQ multiplex PCR; the TCRdb copy retains only in-frame clones and omits some. The sample yields roughly 95,000 clones, over 75% seen once. V gave up 9 bases and J gave up 6 bases; unmatched junction bases: 10. CDR1 and CDR2 (germline): LNHDA, SQIVND (reference sequence). CDR3 length: 15 residues. About this clone: Its antigen is still unknown.

The sample in question was peripheral blood, obtained on day 0 of AZD1222 vaccination. This TCR was recovered from an adult in good health. This chain links TRBV19 with TRBJ1-5, with 11 bases matching TRBD1. The CDR3 here is CASARTGGPSQPQHF. CDR3 DNA: TGTGCCAGCGCCAGGACAGGGGGCCCTTCTCAGCCCCAGCATTTT.